A single sample gave rise to the 27 T cell receptor beta chains below, sequenced in a study of lymphopenia after photon versus proton radiotherapy. Repertoires were generated with immunoSEQ multiplex PCR, while TCRdb's copy carries only in-frame clones and drops some. The sample includes about 49,000 clones, about four fifths seen only once; the top ten take just under 30%. This material consisted of peripheral blood, taken from a patient treated with photon-based radiotherapy. Receptors were obtained from a man over 45 with gastric cancer.

The chain carries TRBV6-5 and TRBJ2-7; tentatively, D is TRBD1 (5 bases). This CDR3 comprises 14 residues. Germline-derived CDR1 and CDR2 are MNHEY and SVGAGI. Trimming removed 8 bases at V and 0 bases at J, with 14 bases between. Here the CDR3 reads CASGDSRGSYEQYF. In DNA form, the CDR3 reads TGTGCCAGCGGTGATTCTAGGGGCTCCTACGAGCAGTACTTC.

The chain is built from TRBV27 and TRBJ2-3; 7 bases fit TRBD2. Germline trimming cut 4 bases from V and 6 bases from J; bases unmatched to any gene: 22. The CDR3 is made up of 19 amino acids. From germline, CDR1 is MNHEY and CDR2 SMNVEV (reference sequence). The CDR3 nucleotides read TGTGCCAGCAGTTCCCAACCGCCCGGGACTACAACTTTCAGGGATACGCAGTATTTT. Translated, it gives CASSSQPPGTTTFRDTQYF.

J is TRBJ2-1 and V is TRBV4-1, with 11 bases fitting TRBD2. CDR1 is MGHRA, CDR2 YSYEKL, per germline. J was trimmed by 5 bases and V by 4 bases; bases with no gene match: 4. The CDR3 runs to 15 residues. The CDR3 coding sequence is TGCGCCAGCAGCCTGCTAGCGGGGGGCCACAATGAGCAGTTCTTC. It translates to CASSLLAGGHNEQFF.

This clone occurred a few times. The gene calls are TRBV6-6 and TRBJ1-2; D is unclear. The CDR3 runs to 14 residues. V was cut by 4 bases and J by 6 bases, with 15 bases left in between. Germline V lookup: CDR1 MNHNY, CDR2 SVGAGI (reference sequence). The CDR3 region is CASSSHMAEDGYTF. CDR3 bases: TGTGCCAGCAGTTCTCACATGGCAGAGGATGGCTACACCTTC.

This clone is a singleton in its sample. The chain employs TRBV28 and TRBJ1-3, with 9 bases aligning to TRBD1. CDR3 size: 20 residues. CDR1 and CDR2 from the germline V gene are MDHEN and SYDVKM. V dropped 5 bases and J dropped 0; count of bases not matched to a gene: 17. The CDR3 DNA reads TGTGCCAGCAGTCCGCAGGGGACAGGGCTAAGAATGGTCTCTGGAAACACCATATATTTT. Its translation is CASSPQGTGLRMVSGNTIYF.

The chain employs TRBV9 and TRBJ2-7; 9 positions agree with TRBD1. Trimming cost V 4 bases and J 6 bases; bases outside gene matches: 8. CDR3 size: 14 residues. CDR1 and CDR2 (germline): SGDLS, YYNGEE. The CDR3 DNA reads as TGTGCCAGCAGCCCTTGGGACAGGGAAATCGAGCAGTACTTC. Encoded protein: CASSPWDREIEQYF.

This clone was detected only once. This sequence joins TRBV6-6 and TRBJ1-1; D not certain. Germline assignment: CDR1 MNHNY and CDR2 SVGAGI (reference sequence). The CDR3 consists of 13 residues. Trimming took 2 bases from V and 0 from J, leaving 4 bases between them. CDR3 amino acids: CASSYALNTEAFF. CDR3 nucleotides: TGTGCCAGCAGTTACGCTTTGAACACTGAAGCTTTCTTT.

This clone was detected once. This sequence joins TRBV7-3 and TRBJ1-1; D not certain. The V and J ends lost 3 bases and 4 bases respectively, with 9 bases between them. There are 13 residues in the CDR3. Germline values: CDR1 SGHTA, CDR2 FQGTGA. The CDR3 here is CASSFAEATEAFF. Here the CDR3 DNA reads TGTGCCAGCAGCTTTGCTGAGGCCACTGAAGCTTTCTTT.

This clone was found once. The chain links TRBV5-4 to TRBJ2-3, with D possibly TRBD2 on 7 matching bases. The CDR3 runs 16 residues. Germline CDR1 SGHNT, CDR2 YYREEE (reference sequence). Trimming took 0 bases from V and 2 from J, leaving 13 bases between them. The CDR3 sequence: CASSLGGGGYTDTQYF. The CDR3 bases are TGTGCCAGCAGCTTGGGGGGAGGGGGTTACACAGATACGCAGTATTTT.

This chain connects TRBV30 to TRBJ1-3; no definite D call. With 5 bases removed from V and 3 bases from J, the gap between germline ends came to 5 bases. The germline V gene encodes CDR1 GTSNPN and CDR2 SVGIG (reference sequence). The CDR3 spans 11 residues. The CDR3 sequence is CAWGHGNTIYF. In nucleotides, the CDR3 is TGTGCCTGGGGGCATGGAAACACCATATATTTT.

The V gene is TRBV6-5, the J gene TRBJ2-7; the match to TRBD2 covers 10 bases. Losses at the gene ends were 6 bases for V and 6 bases for J; bases not matched to a gene: 11. Germline CDR1 MNHEY, CDR2 SVGAGI. CDR3 length equals 15 residues. The CDR3 here is CASSPLAGVSLEQYF. The CDR3 DNA reads TGTGCCAGCAGCCCCCTAGCGGGAGTTTCTCTCGAGCAGTACTTC.

The chain is built from TRBV7-2 and TRBJ2-5; 11 bases align to TRBD2. With V trimmed by 5 bases and J by 3 bases, 5 bases remained unmatched. This CDR3 region has 15 residues. Germline V gene data show CDR1 as SGHTA and CDR2 as FQGNSA. CDR3 sequence (DNA): TGTGCCAGCAGCCCCGGGACTAGCGGCAAAGAGACCCAGTACTTC. It codes for CASSPGTSGKETQYF.

This clone was seen just once. The chain carries TRBV19 and TRBJ2-2; possibly TRBD2 for D (6 bases). V lost 3 bases to trimming and J lost 4 bases, with 12 bases between them. This CDR3 comprises 15 residues. CDR1 is LNHDA and CDR2 is SQIVND in the germline V gene (reference sequence). CDR3 in amino acids: CASSIGSVSTGELFF. The CDR3 nucleotides read TGTGCCAGTAGTATCGGGAGTGTGAGCACCGGGGAGCTGTTTTTT.

The chain carries TRBV7-2 and TRBJ1-5; D unresolved. V lost 1 base and J lost 6, with 10 bases in between. The CDR3 is 14 amino acids. Germline CDR1 reads SGHTA; CDR2 reads FQGNSA. The CDR3: CASSLDGVRQPQHF. The CDR3 DNA follows: TGTGCCAGCAGCTTAGACGGGGTCCGTCAGCCCCAGCATTTT.

The gene calls are TRBV11-2 and TRBJ2-5; D unclear. Trimming left V 5 bases short and J 2 bases short, with 12 bases between. Looked up from germline, CDR1 is SGHAT and CDR2 is FQNNGV. The CDR3 is made up of 14 amino acids. DNA of the CDR3: TGTGCCAGCAGCCGCGGAGTCGGGCAAGAGACCCAGTACTTC. Translated: CASSRGVGQETQYF.

The rearrangement links TRBV11-2 to TRBJ2-7; 7 nucleotides line up with TRBD1. Germline loops: CDR1 SGHAT, CDR2 FQNNGV. The CDR3 extends over 15 amino acids. V gave up 1 base and J gave up 1 base; unmatched junction bases: 4. The CDR3 nucleotides read TGTGCCAGCAGCTTAGGACAGGGTAGTTCCTACGAGCAGTACTTC. Amino acid sequence: CASSLGQGSSYEQYF.

This chain joins TRBV15 and TRBJ2-7; D not resolved. Trimming took 0 bases from V and 7 from J, leaving 7 bases between them. CDR3 length: 12 amino acids. Germline V gene data show CDR1 as LNHNV and CDR2 as YYDKDF (reference sequence). The CDR3 spells CATSRDGVEQYF. CDR3 nucleotide sequence: TGTGCCACCAGCAGAGATGGGGTAGAGCAGTACTTC.

The rearrangement links TRBV29-1 to TRBJ2-3, with 10 bases identical to TRBD2. The CDR3 extends over 13 amino acids. V gave up 5 bases and J gave up 4 bases; unmatched junction bases: 3. Germline loops: CDR1 SQVTM, CDR2 ANQGSEA. CDR3 region: CSVTSGIADTQYF. The CDR3 nucleotides read TGCAGCGTTACTAGCGGGATAGCAGATACGCAGTATTTT.

The chain employs TRBV9 and TRBJ2-1, with 8 bases aligning to TRBD2. Germline trimming cut 0 bases from V and 7 bases from J; bases unmatched to any gene: 9. Germline CDR1 is SGDLS and CDR2 is YYNGEE. The CDR3 extends over 16 amino acids. This CDR3 reads CASSVEGVAGRNEQFF. The CDR3 coding sequence is TGTGCCAGCAGCGTAGAAGGTGTAGCGGGAAGGAATGAGCAGTTCTTC.

The chain has TRBV7-9 and TRBJ2-7, with TRBD2 matching 10 bases. The V gene's germline CDR1 is SEHNR and CDR2 FQNEAQ (reference sequence). The CDR3 consists of 14 residues. J lost 6 bases, V lost 5 bases, and 7 bases had no gene match. Here the CDR3 DNA reads TGTGCCAGCAGCCGTAGCGGGAGGATCACCGAGCAGTACTTC. Its translation: CASSRSGRITEQYF.

The rearrangement links TRBV29-1 to TRBJ1-1; 7 nucleotides match TRBD1. The junction had 11 bases not matched to a gene; V was cut back by 4 bases and J by 6 bases. Per the germline V gene, CDR1 is SQVTM and CDR2 is ANQGSEA. The CDR3 covers 14 residues. The DNA for the CDR3 is TGCAGCGTTGGGGATCCACAGGGGAATCCTGAAGCTTTCTTT. Its translation: CSVGDPQGNPEAFF. The complete variable domain, with remaining parts taken from reference TRBV29-1 and TRBJ1-1, reads SAVISQKPSRDICQRGTSLTIQCQVDSQVTMMFWYRQQPGQSLTLIATANQGSEATYESGFVIDKFPISRPNLTFSTLTVSNMSPEDSSIYLCSVGDPQGNPEAFFGQGTRLTVV.

The genes are TRBV7-6 and TRBJ2-5, with a tentative D call TRBD2 (5 bases). Germline CDR1 and CDR2: SGHVS and FNYEAQ. CDR3 length equals 13 residues. Trimming left V 4 bases short and J 5 bases short, with 11 bases between. The CDR3 region has the DNA TGTGCCAGCAGCTCGGTTGAGGGCGAGACCCAGTACTTC. It encodes CASSSVEGETQYF.

This clone turned up a few times. V gene TRBV19 combines with J gene TRBJ1-5, with D perhaps TRBD1 (5 bases). Trimming removed 2 bases at V and 7 bases at J, with 12 bases between. CDR1 and CDR2 from the germline V gene are LNHDA and SQIVND (reference sequence). The CDR3 length is 14 residues. This chain's CDR3 is CASSIFRDGQPQHF. The CDR3 bases are TGTGCCAGTAGTATATTCAGGGATGGGCAGCCCCAGCATTTT.

CDR3 sequence reads: CASSLATGGDTIYF. CDR3 bases: TGCGCCAGCAGCTTGGCGACAGGCGGTGACACCATATATTTT. The chain employs TRBV5-1 and TRBJ1-3, with D tentatively TRBD1 (6 bases). Germline assignment: CDR1 SGHRS and CDR2 YFSETQ. The ends were cut back, 0 bases at V and 8 bases at J, with 12 bases in the middle. The CDR3 is 14 amino acids.

J is TRBJ2-1 and V is TRBV28, with D possibly being TRBD1 (6 bases). V dropped 6 bases and J dropped 7 bases, with 19 bases sitting between them. Germline loops: CDR1 MDHEN, CDR2 SYDVKM. The length of the CDR3 is 15 residues. The CDR3 DNA sequence: TGTGCCAGCAGCCCAACCACAGGGTTTGTAAATGAGCAGTTCTTC. As protein: CASSPTTGFVNEQFF.

This chain links TRBV6-1 with TRBJ2-1, with no clear D. The CDR3 length is 15 residues. Looked up from germline, CDR1 is MNHNS and CDR2 is SASEGT. V was clipped by 4 bases and J by 2 bases, with 12 bases between them. The CDR3 spells CASSAEVWAYNEQFF. The CDR3 nucleotides read TGTGCCAGCAGTGCCGAGGTCTGGGCCTACAATGAGCAGTTCTTC.

The rearrangement joins TRBV7-9 to TRBJ2-7; D not certain. The CDR3 consists of 12 residues. Germline V gene data show CDR1 as SEHNR and CDR2 as FQNEAQ (reference sequence). Deletions cut 3 bases from V and 3 bases from J, with 6 bases between. This chain's CDR3 is CASSFPYYEQYF. The CDR3, as DNA: TGTGCCAGCAGCTTCCCGTACTACGAGCAGTACTTC.